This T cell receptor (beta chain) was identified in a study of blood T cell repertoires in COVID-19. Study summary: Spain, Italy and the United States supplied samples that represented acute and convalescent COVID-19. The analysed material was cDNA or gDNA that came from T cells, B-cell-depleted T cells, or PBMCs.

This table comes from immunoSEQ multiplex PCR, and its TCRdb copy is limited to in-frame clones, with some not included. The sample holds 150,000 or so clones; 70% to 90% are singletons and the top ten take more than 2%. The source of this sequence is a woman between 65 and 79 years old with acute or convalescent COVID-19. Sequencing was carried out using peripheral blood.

The CDR3 protein is CASSKPGTGRGYTF. CDR3 sequence (DNA): TGTGCCAGCAGTAAACCCGGGACAGGAAGGGGCTACACCTTC. The chain recombines TRBV25-1 with TRBJ1-2; TRBD1 matches 8 bases. V was clipped by 5 bases and J by 8 bases; unmatched bases: 10. CDR1 MGHDK and CDR2 SYGVNS come from the germline V gene. The CDR3 is made up of 14 amino acids.